The 25 T cell receptor beta chains given below trace back to one sample, sequenced in a study of blood T cell repertoires in COVID-19. Only in-frame clones appear in the TCRdb table, and some are missing; sequencing was by immunoSEQ multiplex PCR. The sample has 170,000 or so clones; approximately 88% are singletons. Sequencing input: peripheral blood. All receptors come from a woman aged 40 to 49 with COVID-19, enrolled during active disease.

The V gene is TRBV5-5, the J gene TRBJ1-3; no clear D. Germline V CDR1 and CDR2: SGHKS, YYEKEE (reference sequence). Trimming removed 2 bases from V and 0 bases from J, with 6 bases in between. The CDR3 has 14 residues. The CDR3 loop reads CASSFSNSGNTIYF. CDR3 nucleotide sequence: TGTGCCAGCAGCTTTAGCAACTCTGGAAACACCATATATTTT. Supplemented by reference TRBV5-5 and TRBJ1-3, the full variable domain reads DAGVTQSPTHLIKTRGQQVTLRCSPISGHKSVSWYQQVLGQGPQFIFQYYEKEERGRGNFPDRFSARQFPNYSSELNVNALLLGDSALYLCASSFSNSGNTIYFGEGSWLTVV.

In this sample, this clone turned up a few times. The V call is TRBV7-8, the J call TRBJ1-1; 8 nucleotides align to TRBD1. V lost 1 base to trimming and J lost 4 bases; unmatched junction nucleotides: 2. The germline V gene encodes CDR1 SGHVS and CDR2 FQNEAQ. The CDR3 contains 14 residues. This CDR3 reads CASSLGGQATEAFF. DNA of the CDR3: TGTGCCAGCAGCTTAGGGGGACAGGCCACTGAAGCTTTCTTT.

This chain's CDR3 is CASSQDAGIGTGELFF. The CDR3 region has the DNA TGTGCCAGCAGCCAAGATGCAGGGATAGGAACCGGGGAGCTGTTTTTT. The chain combines TRBV3-1 (or the pseudogene TRBV3-2) with TRBJ2-2; D perhaps matches TRBD1 (5 bases). The CDR3 covers 16 residues. The V gene's germline CDR1 is LGHDT and CDR2 YNNKEL (reference sequence). V was pared by 0 bases and J by 5 bases, with 13 bases between.

The J gene is TRBJ1-2, the V gene TRBV3-1 (or the pseudogene TRBV3-2), with D possibly matching TRBD1 (5 bases). CDR3 length: 14 amino acids. Germline CDR1 reads LGHDT; CDR2 reads YNNKEL (reference sequence). V gave up 0 bases and J gave up 4 bases, with 9 bases separating them. This chain's CDR3 is CASSQDTRVYGYTF. The CDR3 DNA reads as TGTGCCAGCAGCCAAGATACCAGGGTCTATGGCTACACCTTC.

The chain links TRBV11-2 to TRBJ1-2; D gene uncertain. Germline V CDR1 and CDR2: SGHAT, FQNNGV. CDR3 length: 13 residues. Trimming left V 2 bases short and J 8 bases short, with 12 bases between. The CDR3 region is CASSLKNIIGYTF. Written as DNA, the CDR3 is TGTGCCAGCAGCTTAAAAAACATAATCGGCTACACCTTC. Together with reference TRBV11-2 and TRBJ1-2, the CDR3 gives the full variable domain: EAGVAQSPRYKIIEKRQSVAFWCNPISGHATLYWYQQILGQGPKLLIQFQNNGVVDDSQLPKDRFSAERLKGVDSTLKIQPAKLEDSAVYLCASSLKNIIGYTFGSGTRLTVV.

Only a few counts were recorded for this clone. V usage is TRBV6-5 and J usage is TRBJ1-5; D gene uncertain. Looked up from germline, CDR1 is MNHEY and CDR2 is SVGAGI. V was trimmed by 6 bases and J by 5 bases, leaving 17 bases between them. The CDR3 has 15 residues. The CDR3 spells CASSARRGSDQPQHF. CDR3 bases: TGTGCCAGCAGCGCGCGTAGAGGATCCGATCAGCCCCAGCATTTT.

The rearrangement links TRBV19 to TRBJ2-3; D possibly corresponds to TRBD2 (5 bases). V was pared by 4 bases and J by 6 bases, with 14 bases between. This CDR3 is 14 amino acids long. Per the germline V gene, CDR1 is LNHDA and CDR2 is SQIVND (reference sequence). The CDR3 DNA reads TGTGCCAGTAGTACCCGGACTCTGAGGGATACGCAGTATTTT. Its translation: CASSTRTLRDTQYF.

J is TRBJ1-5 and V is TRBV6-6, with D possibly matching TRBD1 (6 bases). Germline loops: CDR1 MNHNY, CDR2 SVGAGI (reference sequence). With 6 bases removed from V and 5 bases from J, the gap between germline ends came to 14 bases. The length of the CDR3 is 14 residues. CDR3 amino acids: CASSWGGIDQPQHF. CDR3 bases: TGTGCCAGCAGCTGGGGGGGCATCGATCAGCCCCAGCATTTT.

The chain recombines TRBV6-6 with TRBJ1-1, with D perhaps matching TRBD1 (5 bases). The CDR3 contains 13 residues. Trimming removed 7 bases at V and 0 bases at J, with 9 bases between. From germline, CDR1 is MNHNY and CDR2 SVGAGI (reference sequence). CDR3 DNA sequence: TGTGCCAGCAATAGACAGTTGAACACTGAAGCTTTCTTT. Its protein product is CASNRQLNTEAFF.

The rearrangement uses TRBV3-1 (or the pseudogene TRBV3-2) and TRBJ1-1; D call uncertain. Germline CDR1 LGHDT, CDR2 YNNKEL (reference sequence). Trimming left V 4 bases short and J 4 bases short, with 10 bases between. The CDR3 is made up of 13 amino acids. CDR3 residues: CASSRREATEAFF. In DNA form, the CDR3 reads TGTGCCAGCAGCCGTAGGGAGGCCACTGAAGCTTTCTTT.

The chain is built from TRBV28 and TRBJ2-5; 7 positions match TRBD1. Trimming removed 6 bases from V and 2 bases from J; junction bases left unmatched: 3. The V gene's germline CDR1 is MDHEN and CDR2 SYDVKM. CDR3 length: 13 residues. DNA for the CDR3: TGTGCCAGCAGACGGGGACAGCAAGAGACCCAGTACTTC. Translated, it gives CASRRGQQETQYF.

This chain joins TRBV5-1 and TRBJ2-1, with 11 bases fitting TRBD1. This CDR3 comprises 15 residues. V dropped 3 bases and J dropped 9; count of bases not matched to a gene: 8. The V gene's germline CDR1 is SGHRS and CDR2 YFSETQ. The CDR3: CASSSPGQGAIEQFF. The CDR3 DNA reads as TGCGCCAGCAGCTCTCCAGGACAGGGGGCCATTGAGCAGTTCTTC.

The V and J genes are TRBV12-3 or TRBV12-4 and TRBJ2-7; possibly TRBD1 for D (5 bases). Trimming shortened V by 5 bases and J by 0 bases, and 8 bases separated the two germline ends. The CDR3 has 13 residues. The CDR3 nucleotides read TGTGCCAGCAGTCCAGGGAACTCCTACGAGCAGTACTTC. It yields the protein CASSPGNSYEQYF.

This chain connects TRBV28 to TRBJ2-2; D unclear. Trimming pared 3 bases from V and 6 bases from J, leaving 5 bases between. The CDR3 sequence is 12 residues long. Germline values: CDR1 MDHEN, CDR2 SYDVKM. The CDR3 is CASSLPAGELFF. In nucleotides, the CDR3 is TGTGCCAGCAGTTTGCCGGCCGGGGAGCTGTTTTTT.

This chain joins TRBV12-3 or TRBV12-4 and TRBJ1-1; 7 positions match TRBD1. The ends lost 6 bases at V and 6 bases at J; junction bases unmatched: 7. The CDR3 is 13 amino acids. The CDR3 loop is CASRLNRGPEAFF. The DNA of the CDR3 is TGTGCCAGCAGACTTAACAGGGGCCCTGAAGCTTTCTTT.

The genes are TRBV7-8 and TRBJ1-3; no firm D call. This CDR3 has 17 residues. Looked up from germline, CDR1 is SGHVS and CDR2 is FQNEAQ. V was clipped by 7 bases and J by 0 bases, with 19 bases between them. CDR3 sequence reads: CASTRGGAGNSGNTIYF. The CDR3 DNA is TGTGCCAGCACACGGGGAGGTGCGGGAAACTCTGGAAACACCATATATTTT.

The chain combines TRBV3-1 (or the pseudogene TRBV3-2) with TRBJ2-3; D might be TRBD2 (7 bases). V lost 8 bases to trimming and J lost 2 bases, with 14 bases between them. This CDR3 has 14 residues. Germline CDR1 LGHDT, CDR2 YNNKEL (reference sequence). CDR3 loop: CASGGGGPTDTQYF. The CDR3 DNA reads as TGTGCCAGCGGGGGCGGGGGACCCACAGATACGCAGTATTTT.

This clone was detected only once. The V gene is TRBV7-8, the J gene TRBJ1-5; TRBD1 aligns across 11 bases. Trimming removed 4 bases from V and 7 bases from J; junction bases left unmatched: 6. The CDR3 consists of 15 residues. Germline values: CDR1 SGHVS, CDR2 FQNEAQ. The CDR3 DNA sequence: TGTGCCAGCAGCTCCGGACAGGGGGCTAGGCAGCCCCAGCATTTT. Amino acid sequence: CASSSGQGARQPQHF.

The chain employs TRBV21-1 and TRBJ1-3; the DNA was not compared with TRBD1, the D call given in the table. TRBV21-1 is noted as a pseudogene. The CDR3 runs 17 residues. CDR3 residues: CASSKECQTQGGNTIYF. In DNA form, the CDR3 reads TGTGCCAGCAGCAAAGAGTGTCAGACACAGGGTGGAAACACCATATATTTT.

The chain links TRBV6-5 to TRBJ1-2; D not resolved. The V and J ends lost 2 bases and 8 bases respectively, with 21 bases between them. The CDR3 covers 16 residues. Germline V gene lookup returns CDR1 MNHEY and CDR2 SVGAGI. CDR3 loop: CASSYPVEGVGRGYTF. CDR3 DNA: TGTGCCAGCAGTTACCCAGTAGAGGGAGTCGGTAGGGGCTACACCTTC.

The sample holds a few counts of this clone. CDR3 nucleotides: TGTGCCAGCATGATCGGGTACGAGCAGTACTTC. This codes for CASMIGYEQYF. V usage is TRBV28 and J usage is TRBJ2-7; no reliable D call. The CDR3 covers 11 residues. The V gene's germline CDR1 is MDHEN and CDR2 SYDVKM. V was shortened by 7 bases and J by 4 bases, with 8 bases between the two germline ends.

The V call is TRBV9, the J call TRBJ2-3; the D gene is possibly TRBD2 (7 bases). The CDR3 loop spans 21 amino acids. Germline CDR1 reads SGDLS; CDR2 reads YYNGEE. V gave up 7 bases and J gave up 1 base, with 34 bases separating them. The DNA for the CDR3 is TGTGCCAGCTGCGCCGGAAGGGTAGGGGGGGGCTGGGACATCCGCACAGATACGCAGTATTTT. Its translation is CASCAGRVGGGWDIRTDTQYF.

The gene calls are TRBV28 and TRBJ1-3, with D unresolved. V dropped 3 bases and J dropped 0 bases, with 12 bases sitting between them. Germline V CDR1 and CDR2: MDHEN, SYDVKM. This CDR3 has 16 amino acids. As DNA, the CDR3 is TGTGCCAGCAGTTTTTGGGCTCCGAGCTCTGGAAACACCATATATTTT. Residues: CASSFWAPSSGNTIYF.

The V and J genes are TRBV6-5 and TRBJ2-1; 8 bases fit TRBD2. CDR3 size: 15 residues. Germline trimming cut 7 bases from V and 4 bases from J; bases unmatched to any gene: 9. Germline values: CDR1 MNHEY, CDR2 SVGAGI. The CDR3: CASKETSGTYNEQFF. The CDR3 DNA sequence: TGTGCCAGCAAGGAAACTAGCGGTACTTACAATGAGCAGTTCTTC.

In this sample, this clone turned up once. The V gene is TRBV27, the J gene TRBJ1-2, with D maybe TRBD1 (6 bases). The germline V and J ends were trimmed by 5 bases and 4 bases, with 11 bases remaining between them. The CDR3 covers 13 residues. CDR1 is MNHEY, CDR2 SMNVEV, per germline (reference sequence). CDR3 amino acids: CASSLTGSYGYTF. CDR3 coding DNA: TGTGCCAGCAGTCTTACAGGGAGCTATGGCTACACCTTC.